This T cell receptor (beta chain) is from a study of blood T cell repertoires in COVID-19. Background on the study: Acute and convalescent COVID-19 specimens originated in the United States, Italy and Spain.

Original data processing: Nucleated cell counts were estimated from reference gene primer amplification. The table came from immunoSEQ multiplex PCR; TCRdb's copy has only in-frame clones and leaves some out. The D gene and trimming were derived from the DNA, and the V and J assignments and clone size from that table. The data hold fewer than 200,000 clones, with over 70% observed a single time. V was pared by 2 bases and J by 7 bases, with 8 bases between. The CDR3 sequence is 13 residues long. The V gene's germline CDR1 is KGHSH and CDR2 LQKENI. The clonotype comes from a woman between 35 and 50 years old with acute COVID-19. Input material: PBMCs or T cells enriched from blood (not recorded which). This chain links TRBV18 with TRBJ2-2; D is unclear. The CDR3 sequence is CASSPEPSGELFF. In DNA, the CDR3 is TGTGCCAGCTCACCAGAGCCTAGCGGGGAGCTGTTTTTT.